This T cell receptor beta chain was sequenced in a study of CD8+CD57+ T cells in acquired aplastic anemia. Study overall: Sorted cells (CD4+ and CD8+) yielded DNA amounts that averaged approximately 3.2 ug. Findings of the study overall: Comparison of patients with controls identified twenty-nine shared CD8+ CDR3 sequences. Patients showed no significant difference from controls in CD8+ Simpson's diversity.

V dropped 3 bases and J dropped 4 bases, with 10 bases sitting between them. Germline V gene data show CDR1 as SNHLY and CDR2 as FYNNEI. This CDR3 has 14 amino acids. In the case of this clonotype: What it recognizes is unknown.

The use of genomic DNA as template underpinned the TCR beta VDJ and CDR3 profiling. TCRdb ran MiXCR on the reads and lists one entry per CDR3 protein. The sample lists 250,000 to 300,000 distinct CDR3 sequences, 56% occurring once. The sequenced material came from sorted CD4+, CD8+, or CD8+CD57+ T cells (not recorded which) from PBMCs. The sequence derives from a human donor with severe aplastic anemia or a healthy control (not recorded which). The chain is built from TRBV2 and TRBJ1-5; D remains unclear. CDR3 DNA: TGTGCCAGCAGTGAGGGGTGGGCGAATCAGCCCCAGCATTTT. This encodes CASSEGWANQPQHF.